Below are 32 T cell receptor beta chains sequenced from a single sample in a study of chronic HIV infection and antiretroviral therapy. From the 5' RACE reads, TCRdb called clonotypes with MiXCR, one entry per CDR3 protein. The sample lists about 38,000 distinct CDR3 sequences, roughly 8.8% occurring once. Sequenced input: peripheral blood. The source is an adult who had HIV and had not received antiretroviral therapy, or was an uninfected healthy control (not recorded which).

The CDR3 protein is CASSLVLRELSGNTIYF. CDR3 sequence (DNA): TGTGCCAGCAGCTTAGTCCTTAGAGAATTGTCCGGAAACACCATATATTTT. The rearrangement joins TRBV7-8 to TRBJ1-3; D uncertain. Germline CDR1 is SGHVS and CDR2 is FQNEAQ. The CDR3 covers 17 residues. Trimming took off 1 base at V and 4 bases at J, with 17 bases between the two ends.

This clonotype was found many times. The chain employs TRBV5-1 and TRBJ1-2; D gene ambiguous. Germline V gives CDR1 SGHRS, CDR2 YFSETQ. This CDR3 comprises 14 residues. Trimming cost V 0 bases and J 1 base, with 7 bases left between them. The CDR3 region is CASSLDPYNYGYTF. CDR3 nucleotides: TGCGCCAGCAGCTTGGATCCCTATAACTATGGCTACACCTTC.

The chain is built from TRBV20-1 and TRBJ2-7, with 9 positions matching TRBD1. The CDR3 extends over 15 amino acids. Unmatched junction bases numbered 6, after V lost 0 bases and J lost 3 bases. CDR1 is DFQATT and CDR2 is SNEGSKA in the germline V gene (reference sequence). CDR3 DNA sequence: TGCAGTGCTAGAGAAGTGGACAGGGGAATCTACGAGCAGTACTTC. This sequence encodes CSAREVDRGIYEQYF.

CDR3 sequence: CASNFQGATYNEQFF. In DNA form, the CDR3 reads TGTGCCAGCAATTTCCAGGGGGCGACCTACAATGAGCAGTTCTTC. The genes are TRBV28 and TRBJ2-1; 8 bases agree with TRBD1. The germline V gene has CDR1 MDHEN and CDR2 SYDVKM. The CDR3 has 15 residues. V shed 7 bases, J shed 2 bases, and the junction held 7 bases outside the gene matches.

The V gene is TRBV2, the J gene TRBJ2-1; 8 bases are a match to TRBD1. The CDR3 covers 14 residues. V shed 4 bases and J 7 bases; nucleotides not matched to a gene: 6. Germline CDR1 reads SNHLY; CDR2 reads FYNNEI. For the CDR3, the DNA is TGTGCCAGCAGTGTTCAGGGGGCTAGGAATGAGCAGTTCTTC. This gives the protein CASSVQGARNEQFF.

The table lists this clonotype with many counts. The chain combines TRBV20-1 with TRBJ1-3; D unclear. The CDR3 loop spans 13 amino acids. The germline gives CDR1 DFQATT, CDR2 SNEGSKA (reference sequence). The V and J ends lost 3 bases and 0 bases respectively, with 6 bases between them. CDR3 region: CSARGISGNTIYF. DNA of the CDR3: TGCAGTGCTAGGGGGATCTCTGGAAACACCATATATTTT.

At least ten counts were recorded for this clonotype. The J gene is TRBJ1-1, the V gene TRBV29-1; D unclear. The CDR3 totals 13 residues. Trimming removed 3 bases from V and 3 bases from J, with 11 bases in between. The germline gives CDR1 SQVTM, CDR2 ANQGSEA. The chain's CDR3 is CSVDVGGYTEAFF. The CDR3 DNA follows: TGCAGCGTTGACGTGGGAGGGTACACTGAAGCTTTCTTT. The full variable domain, its missing parts supplied by reference TRBV29-1 and TRBJ1-1, is SAVISQKPSRDICQRGTSLTIQCQVDSQVTMMFWYRQQPGQSLTLIATANQGSEATYESGFVIDKFPISRPNLTFSTLTVSNMSPEDSSIYLCSVDVGGYTEAFFGQGTRLTVV.

The chain uses TRBV5-1 and TRBJ1-3; no firm D call. Germline V lookup: CDR1 SGHRS, CDR2 YFSETQ. Deletions cut 0 bases from V and 4 bases from J, with 2 bases between. The CDR3 is 12 residues long. The DNA for the CDR3 is TGCGCCAGCAGCTTGGGGGGAAACACCATATATTTT. Its translation: CASSLGGNTIYF.

Of note for this clonotype: Being one base from a much bigger clone, this may be a read error. J is TRBJ2-3 and V is TRBV29-1; perhaps TRBD2 as D (5 bases). CDR1 is SQVTM and CDR2 is ANQGSEA in the germline V gene. This CDR3 contains 15 residues. The CDR3 loop is CGAPVGGSGGDTQYF. CDR3 nucleotide sequence: TGCGGCGCTCCCGTCGGTGGGAGCGGAGGAGATACGCAGTATTTT.

At least ten counts were recorded for this clonotype. The V gene is TRBV6-5, the J gene TRBJ2-1, with 8 nucleotides matching TRBD2. Per the germline V gene, CDR1 is MNHEY and CDR2 is SVGAGI. The J segment lost 5 bases and the V segment lost 9 bases, leaving 9 bases of the junction unmatched. The CDR3 has 14 amino acids. The CDR3 here is CASPRAGGHNEQFF. In DNA, the CDR3 is TGTGCCAGTCCTAGGGCGGGAGGCCACAATGAGCAGTTCTTC.

This clonotype was seen repeatedly, ten times or more. The chain recombines TRBV4-2 with TRBJ2-3, with no clear D. From germline, CDR1 is LGHNA and CDR2 YNFKEQ. The V end lost 1 base, the J end lost 0 bases, and 5 bases lay between the germline ends. The CDR3 is 14 amino acids. The CDR3 region is CASSQGASTDTQYF. The CDR3 nucleotides are TGTGCCAGCAGCCAAGGGGCTAGCACAGATACGCAGTATTTT.

A few counts support this clonotype. This chain links TRBV20-1 with TRBJ1-5; 8 bases are shared with TRBD1. CDR1 is DFQATT and CDR2 is SNEGSKA in the germline V gene (reference sequence). V lost 0 bases, J lost 4 bases, and 5 bases stayed unmatched. This CDR3 has 15 amino acids. The CDR3 coding sequence is TGCAGTGCTAGAGATAATACAGGGGGGAATCAGCCCCAGCATTTT. This codes for CSARDNTGGNQPQHF.

This clonotype was counted many times. The germline gene is not matched at one end of the junction; a read error may be the cause. The J gene is TRBJ2-3, the V gene TRBV29-1, with D possibly matching TRBD1 (6 bases). Germline V gene lookup returns CDR1 SQVTM and CDR2 ANQGSEA. This CDR3 is 14 amino acids long. The CDR3 region is CSVQDRSSTDTQYF. In DNA, the CDR3 is TGCAGCGTTCAAGACAGGTCCAGCACAGATACGCAGTATTTT.

This clonotype has a count of ten or more. The chain is built from TRBV7-2 and TRBJ2-3; no firm D call. The CDR3 runs 13 residues. Germline CDR1 SGHTA, CDR2 FQGNSA. Deletions cut 10 bases from V and 0 bases from J, with 11 bases between. The CDR3 protein is CAIRIPSTDTQYF. The DNA of the CDR3 is TGTGCCATCAGGATTCCTAGCACAGATACGCAGTATTTT.

This clonotype was detected only a few times. The chain employs TRBV29-1 and TRBJ2-3; TRBD1 agrees at 10 bases. Germline CDR1 SQVTM, CDR2 ANQGSEA. Trimming removed 5 bases from V and 6 bases from J; junction bases left unmatched: 11. The CDR3 covers 15 residues. The CDR3 region is CSVFTPGQGTDTQYF. The CDR3 DNA reads TGCAGCGTTTTCACTCCGGGACAGGGGACGGATACGCAGTATTTT.

This clonotype was found many times. The chain combines TRBV6-6 with TRBJ2-7, with 10 bases matching TRBD2. CDR1 is MNHNY, CDR2 SVGAGI, per germline (reference sequence). This CDR3 has 12 amino acids. The V and J ends lost 4 bases and 7 bases, in that order; junction bases with no gene match: 1. CDR3 residues: CASSWTSGEQYF. DNA for the CDR3: TGTGCCAGCAGTTGGACTAGCGGAGAGCAGTACTTC.

This clonotype showed up just a few times. The chain recombines TRBV20-1 with TRBJ2-7; 10 bases are a match to TRBD2. The germline gives CDR1 DFQATT, CDR2 SNEGSKA (reference sequence). After removal of 3 bases from V and 2 bases from J, the junction contained 7 bases not matched to a gene. The CDR3 runs to 15 residues. Here the CDR3 reads CSASSSGSGTYEQYF. Here the CDR3 DNA reads TGCAGTGCTAGTTCTAGCGGGAGTGGGACCTACGAGCAGTACTTC.

This clonotype occurred many times. V is TRBV10-3 and J is TRBJ2-7, with D hard to call. Germline V gene lookup returns CDR1 ENHRY and CDR2 SYGVKD. Trimming cost V 10 bases and J 5 bases, with 21 bases left between them. The CDR3 totals 14 residues. The CDR3 region has the DNA TGTGCCACCGTAGACAACGCCCTAGAGGACGAGCAGTACTTC. Translation gives CATVDNALEDEQYF.

Many counts were recorded for this clonotype. The chain joins TRBV25-1 to TRBJ2-7, with 9 bases matching TRBD1. Germline CDR1 is MGHDK and CDR2 is SYGVNS. The V gene end was trimmed by 2 bases and the J gene end by 5 bases; junction bases not matched to a gene: 4. CDR3 size: 14 residues. CDR3 sequence: CASSETGQGDEQYF. The CDR3 bases are TGTGCCAGCAGTGAAACGGGACAGGGAGACGAGCAGTACTTC.

Points on this clonotype: One base away lies a much larger clone, so this may be a sequencing read error. This chain joins TRBV6-5 and TRBJ2-3; D may be TRBD2 (5 bases). The CDR3 length is 13 residues. Germline CDR1 and CDR2: MNHEY and SVGAGI. The CDR3 region is CASSRGGTDMQYF. CDR3 bases: TGTGCCAGCAGTCGTGGAGGCACAGATATGCAGTATTTT.

This clonotype was seen ten or more times. This rearrangement joins TRBV28 to TRBJ2-3, with D unclear. The CDR3 spans 14 residues. CDR1 is MDHEN, CDR2 SYDVKM, per germline. Trimming cost V 6 bases and J 0 bases, with 10 bases left between them. CDR3 protein: CASSSDPSTDTQYF. The CDR3 DNA follows: TGTGCCAGCAGCTCCGACCCTAGCACAGATACGCAGTATTTT. The whole variable domain, filled in from reference TRBV28 and TRBJ2-3, reads DVKVTQSSRYLVKRTGEKVFLECVQDMDHENMFWYRQDPGLGLRLIYFSYDVKMKEKGDIPEGYSVSREKKERFSLILESASTNQTSMYLCASSSDPSTDTQYFGPGTRLTVL.

This clonotype was counted many times. V and J are TRBV11-2 and TRBJ2-1; D perhaps matches TRBD2 (5 bases). CDR3 length equals 12 residues. In germline, CDR1 is SGHAT, CDR2 FQNNGV. V was clipped by 3 bases and J by 9 bases, with 9 bases between them. The CDR3 region is CASSFSVGEQFF. CDR3 bases: TGTGCCAGCAGCTTTAGCGTGGGTGAGCAGTTCTTC.

A few counts support this clonotype. The chain has TRBV28 and TRBJ2-3, with 10 bases fitting TRBD2. The CDR3 consists of 15 residues. Germline assignment: CDR1 MDHEN and CDR2 SYDVKM. With V trimmed by 7 bases and J by 8 bases, 12 bases remained unmatched. The CDR3 DNA reads TGTGCCAGCACTCCCACAGGGCTAGCGGGAGCTACGCAGTATTTT. Protein product: CASTPTGLAGATQYF.

This clonotype was seen repeatedly, ten times or more. The chain uses TRBV29-1 and TRBJ1-5; TRBD1 aligns across 9 bases. The CDR3 sequence is 14 residues long. Trimming took 4 bases from V and 2 from J; bases not matched to a gene: 3. Germline assignment: CDR1 SQVTM and CDR2 ANQGSEA. Here the CDR3 reads CSVGGQGGNQPQHF. The CDR3, as DNA: TGCAGCGTTGGGGGACAGGGTGGCAATCAGCCCCAGCATTTT. Complete variable domain (other parts from reference TRBV29-1 and TRBJ1-5): SAVISQKPSRDICQRGTSLTIQCQVDSQVTMMFWYRQQPGQSLTLIATANQGSEATYESGFVIDKFPISRPNLTFSTLTVSNMSPEDSSIYLCSVGGQGGNQPQHFGDGTRLSIL.

This clonotype was seen many times. This CDR3 reads CASSPGHANTEAFF. The CDR3 coding sequence is TGTGCCAGCTCCCCGGGACATGCGAACACTGAAGCTTTCTTT. The chain is built from TRBV18 and TRBJ1-1; weak D call: TRBD1 (6 bases). V lost 6 bases, J lost 1 base, and 12 bases lay in between. Germline CDR1 is KGHSH and CDR2 is LQKENI. The length of the CDR3 is 14 residues. The whole variable domain, filled in from reference TRBV18 and TRBJ1-1, reads NAGVMQNPRHLVRRRGQEARLRCSPMKGHSHVYWYRQLPEEGLKFMVYLQKENIIDESGMPKERFSAEFPKEGPSILRIQQVVRGDSAAYFCASSPGHANTEAFFGQGTRLTVV.

The chain links TRBV29-1 to TRBJ2-7; D gene unclear. The CDR3 has 13 residues. V lost 3 bases and J 4 bases, leaving 13 bases between the germline ends. Per the germline V gene, CDR1 is SQVTM and CDR2 is ANQGSEA. The CDR3 spells CSVEGPTLYEQYF. CDR3 in DNA: TGCAGCGTTGAGGGTCCTACTTTATACGAGCAGTACTTC.

The rearrangement links TRBV28 to TRBJ1-2, with 8 nucleotides matching TRBD1. CDR1 and CDR2 from the germline V gene are MDHEN and SYDVKM. This CDR3 spans 15 amino acids. The V segment lost 3 bases and the J segment 4 bases; nucleotides outside the gene matches: 7. CDR3 sequence: CASSFRDRNLYGYTF. The CDR3 coding sequence is TGTGCCAGCAGTTTCCGGGACAGGAACCTCTATGGCTACACCTTC.

The rearrangement links TRBV5-1 to TRBJ2-3; possibly TRBD2 for D (6 bases). Trimming took off 0 bases at V and 6 bases at J, with 8 bases between the two ends. The CDR3 consists of 13 residues. CDR1 is SGHRS and CDR2 is YFSETQ in the germline V gene. The CDR3 sequence: CASSLDRGDTQYF. CDR3 in DNA: TGCGCCAGCAGCTTGGATCGGGGGGATACGCAGTATTTT.

This clonotype came up many times. The CDR3 reads CASSDEETQYF. For the CDR3, the DNA is TGTGCCAGCAGTGACGAAGAGACCCAGTACTTC. The chain employs TRBV25-1 and TRBJ2-5; D unclear. The CDR3 extends over 11 amino acids. Between the trimmed V and J ends, which lost 3 bases and 3 bases, there was a span of 2 bases. CDR1 is MGHDK and CDR2 is SYGVNS in the germline V gene.

This chain uses TRBV20-1 with TRBJ2-1; 11 positions agree with TRBD2. Germline-derived CDR1 and CDR2 are DFQATT and SNEGSKA (reference sequence). The V gene end was trimmed by 4 bases and the J gene end by 8 bases; junction bases not matched to a gene: 1. The CDR3 length is 12 residues. The CDR3 protein is CSANSGGDEQFF. CDR3 in DNA: TGCAGTGCTAATAGCGGGGGGGATGAGCAGTTCTTC.

This clonotype was counted many times. J is TRBJ2-3 and V is TRBV2; D uncertain. Germline-derived CDR1 and CDR2 are SNHLY and FYNNEI. The CDR3 is 16 amino acids. Trimming cost V 5 bases and J 4 bases, with 19 bases left between them. CDR3 amino acids: CASSTTRLNTADTQYF. CDR3 nucleotides: TGTGCCAGCAGTACCACCCGCTTGAATACCGCAGATACGCAGTATTTT.

This clonotype was counted only a few times. The rearrangement links TRBV28 to TRBJ2-7; 7 positions match TRBD2. V shed 3 bases and J 0 bases; nucleotides not matched to a gene: 11. Germline V gives CDR1 MDHEN, CDR2 SYDVKM. The CDR3 runs 17 residues. The CDR3 DNA reads TGTGCCAGCAGTTTTAAGGCTGTTGGCGGGAGCTCCTACGAGCAGTACTTC. Translation gives CASSFKAVGGSSYEQYF. The full variable domain, completed using reference TRBV28 and TRBJ2-7, is DVKVTQSSRYLVKRTGEKVFLECVQDMDHENMFWYRQDPGLGLRLIYFSYDVKMKEKGDIPEGYSVSREKKERFSLILESASTNQTSMYLCASSFKAVGGSSYEQYFGPGTRLTVT.